This passage covers 18 T cell receptor beta chains from one sample sequenced in a study of early T cells in non-severe SARS-CoV-2 infection. TCRdb called the 5' RACE reads again in MiXCR, with one record for every CDR3 protein. This table has 55,000 to 70,000 distinct CDR3 sequences, over 4.5% appearing once. Material for sequencing was whole blood. The receptor source for this set is an adult who was a healthcare worker with PCR-confirmed SARS-CoV-2 infection or an uninfected control (not recorded which).

This clonotype was detected only a few times. The chain couples TRBV7-3 to TRBJ1-1; 8 bases are shared with TRBD1. The CDR3 consists of 14 residues. V was clipped by 4 bases and J by 10 bases; unmatched bases: 11. Germline values: CDR1 SGHTA, CDR2 FQGTGA. The CDR3 sequence is CASSSGQGTDIAFF. For the CDR3, the DNA is TGTGCCAGCAGCTCAGGACAGGGCACGGATATAGCTTTCTTT.

At least ten counts were recorded for this clonotype. The V call is TRBV3-1, the J call TRBJ2-1, with 9 bases fitting TRBD2. The CDR3 extends over 16 amino acids. V was clipped by 4 bases and J by 5 bases; unmatched bases: 9. Germline V CDR1 and CDR2: LGHDT, YNNKEL (reference sequence). The CDR3 region has the DNA TGTGCCAGCAGCCCCTTTACCGCTAGCGGGGACAATGAGCAGTTCTTC. Translating gives CASSPFTASGDNEQFF.

As for this clonotype: At one end the junction does not follow the germline gene, possibly because of a read error. The V call is TRBV12-3 or TRBV12-4, the J call TRBJ2-3, with 9 positions matching TRBD2. The CDR3 has 15 amino acids. CDR3 in amino acids: CASSLAGPRRNTQYF. CDR3 bases: TGTGCCAGCAGTCTAGCGGGGCCGAGGAGAAATACGCAGTATTTT.

This clonotype showed up many times. This chain joins TRBV6-1 and TRBJ2-2; the D gene is possibly TRBD2 (6 bases). The CDR3 totals 15 residues. V lost 6 bases to trimming and J lost 5 bases, with 16 bases between them. CDR1 is MNHNS, CDR2 SASEGT, per germline. DNA of the CDR3: TGTGCCAGCAGCCTCCCGAGCGGAGGGACCGGGGAGCTGTTTTTT. This codes for CASSLPSGGTGELFF.

This clonotype was seen only a few times. V and J are TRBV10-3 and TRBJ2-3; 8 bases are a match to TRBD2. The CDR3 contains 16 residues. Germline assignment: CDR1 ENHRY and CDR2 SYGVKD. V lost 0 bases, J lost 5 bases, and 7 bases stayed unmatched. The CDR3 region is CAISESVGGAGDTQYF. The CDR3, as DNA: TGTGCCATCAGTGAGTCGGTCGGGGGGGCAGGAGATACGCAGTATTTT.

This clonotype was found many times. This chain uses TRBV27 with TRBJ1-5; 7 bases line up with TRBD1. Germline assignment: CDR1 MNHEY and CDR2 SMNVEV (reference sequence). V gave up 8 bases and J gave up 2 bases; unmatched junction bases: 15. The CDR3 covers 17 residues. The CDR3 region is CASLKLPNDRGNQPQHF. For the CDR3, the DNA is TGTGCCAGCCTAAAACTTCCTAACGACAGGGGCAATCAGCCCCAGCATTTT.

This clonotype showed up just a few times. This chain uses TRBV5-8 with TRBJ2-6; D gene uncertain. The CDR3 contains 16 residues. Looked up from germline, CDR1 is SGHTS and CDR2 is YDEGEE. V was clipped by 1 base and J by 1 base, with 9 bases between them. CDR3 residues: CASSLFTASGANVLTF. Written as DNA, the CDR3 is TGTGCCAGCAGCTTGTTTACAGCGTCTGGGGCCAACGTCCTGACTTTC.

This clonotype has at least ten counts. The genes are TRBV10-1 and TRBJ2-5; D is undetermined. Germline-derived CDR1 and CDR2 are WNHNN and SYGVQD (reference sequence). The CDR3 extends over 13 amino acids. Between the trimmed V and J ends, which lost 3 bases and 3 bases, there was a span of 8 bases. This CDR3 reads CASSDRTEETQYF. The DNA for the CDR3 is TGCGCCAGCAGTGATCGAACAGAAGAGACCCAGTACTTC.

This chain links TRBV7-2 with TRBJ1-5, with TRBD1 matching 10 bases. The J segment lost 4 bases and the V segment lost 4 bases, leaving 4 bases of the junction unmatched. From germline, CDR1 is SGHTA and CDR2 FQGNSA. This CDR3 comprises 15 residues. CDR3 sequence (DNA): TGTGCCAGCAGCTACGACAGGGGGCAGAATCAGCCCCAGCATTTT. As protein: CASSYDRGQNQPQHF.

At least ten counts were recorded for this clonotype. This chain connects TRBV3-1 to TRBJ2-3; tentative D call: TRBD1 (6 bases). From germline, CDR1 is LGHDT and CDR2 YNNKEL (reference sequence). The CDR3 sequence is 14 residues long. V lost 3 bases and J 4 bases, leaving 11 bases between the germline ends. CDR3 region: CASSQMDSSDTQYF. Written as DNA, the CDR3 is TGTGCCAGCAGCCAGATGGACAGCTCAGATACGCAGTATTTT.

This clonotype was detected ten times or more. This CDR3 reads CSAQTSGRAYSYNEQFF. The DNA of the CDR3 is TGCAGTGCCCAAACTAGCGGGAGGGCCTACTCCTACAATGAGCAGTTCTTC. The V gene is TRBV20-1, the J gene TRBJ2-1, with 13 bases matching TRBD2. The V and J ends lost 6 bases and 0 bases, in that order; junction bases with no gene match: 8. CDR1 and CDR2 (germline): DFQATT, SNEGSKA (reference sequence). The CDR3 length is 17 residues.

This clonotype was counted at least ten times. This CDR3 reads CSVWGAEGSTDTQYF. CDR3 DNA: TGCAGCGTCTGGGGAGCGGAGGGATCCACAGATACGCAGTATTTT. This chain joins TRBV29-1 and TRBJ2-3, with TRBD2 as a possible D gene (6 bases). Between the trimmed V and J ends, which lost 6 bases and 2 bases, there was a span of 18 bases. The CDR3 length is 15 residues. In germline, CDR1 is SQVTM, CDR2 ANQGSEA.

The rearrangement joins TRBV7-8 to TRBJ2-1, with D perhaps TRBD2 (5 bases). V gave up 6 bases and J gave up 4 bases, with 19 bases separating them. CDR1 and CDR2 from the germline V gene are SGHVS and FQNEAQ. The CDR3 runs 16 residues. The CDR3 region is CASRRTREGKYNEQFF. The CDR3 DNA reads as TGTGCCAGCAGGCGAACGCGAGAGGGAAAATACAATGAGCAGTTCTTC.

The table lists this clonotype with many counts. This rearrangement joins TRBV11-2 to TRBJ2-7; D may be TRBD2 (6 bases). The CDR3 is 15 amino acids. The V end was cut by 0 bases, the J end by 6 bases, with 15 bases between. Per the germline V gene, CDR1 is SGHAT and CDR2 is FQNNGV. Written as DNA, the CDR3 is TGTGCCAGCAGCTTAGATGGGACTTCCCTTACCGAGCAGTACTTC. It translates to CASSLDGTSLTEQYF.

In this sample, this clonotype turned up many times. This chain uses TRBV10-3 with TRBJ1-1; TRBD1 agrees at 9 bases. Per the germline V gene, CDR1 is ENHRY and CDR2 is SYGVKD. The CDR3 runs to 14 residues. Trimming cost V 0 bases and J 6 bases; bases outside gene matches: 2. In DNA, the CDR3 is TGTGCCATCAGTGAGTCCGGGACAGGGTCTGAAGCTTTCTTT. Protein: CAISESGTGSEAFF.

This chain connects TRBV27 to TRBJ2-6; D is undetermined. Germline-derived CDR1 and CDR2 are MNHEY and SMNVEV (reference sequence). The CDR3 extends over 14 amino acids. V shed 6 bases and J shed 4 bases, with 10 bases lying between them. CDR3 amino acids: CASRPATGANVLTF. CDR3 nucleotides: TGTGCCAGCAGGCCGGCTACCGGGGCCAACGTCCTGACTTTC. Together with reference TRBV27 and TRBJ2-6, the CDR3 gives the full variable domain: EAQVTQNPRYLITVTGKKLTVTCSQNMNHEYMSWYRQDPGLGLRQIYYSMNVEVTDKGDVPEGYKVSRKEKRNFPLILESPSPNQTSLYFCASRPATGANVLTFGAGSRLTVL.

This clonotype was picked up many times. This chain's CDR3 is CSAKRGMGEKLFF. As DNA, the CDR3 is TGCAGTGCAAAACGGGGAATGGGAGAAAAACTGTTTTTT. The chain has TRBV20-1 and TRBJ1-4, with D unclear. The CDR3 totals 13 residues. Germline V gives CDR1 DFQATT, CDR2 SNEGSKA (reference sequence). Trimming removed 6 bases from V and 8 bases from J, with 16 bases in between.

The chain recombines TRBV9 with TRBJ1-2; D call uncertain. The CDR3 totals 14 residues. Germline CDR1 reads SGDLS; CDR2 reads YYNGEE. The V gene lost 0 bases and the J gene lost 1 base, with 7 bases spanning the gap. The CDR3 here is CASSVVGGNYGYTF. In DNA, the CDR3 is TGTGCCAGCAGCGTAGTAGGCGGTAACTATGGCTACACCTTC.